These 5 T cell receptor beta chains were all obtained from the same sample, sequenced in a study of blood T cell repertoires in COVID-19. Produced via immunoSEQ multiplex PCR; TCRdb's table is partial and in-frame only. The sample has about 200,000 clones; 80% to 85% are singletons. The sequenced sample consisted of peripheral blood. These receptors were taken from a woman at least 80 years old with COVID-19, enrolled during active disease.

In regard to this clone: The sample has other DNA sequences that encode this CDR3 too. The chain recombines TRBV3-1 (or the pseudogene TRBV3-2) with TRBJ2-3; D perhaps matches TRBD2 (6 bases). This CDR3 is 16 amino acids long. V was pared by 4 bases and J by 3 bases, with 17 bases between. CDR1 and CDR2 (germline): LGHDT, YNNKEL (reference sequence). The CDR3 DNA is TGTGCCAGCAGCCGAAGTGGGCGGGGCGGGACAGATACGCAGTATTTT. Residues: CASSRSGRGGTDTQYF.

This chain joins TRBV18 and TRBJ1-3, with D possibly being TRBD1 (5 bases). The V and J ends lost 3 bases and 1 base respectively, with 7 bases between them. Germline values: CDR1 KGHSH, CDR2 LQKENI. The CDR3 has 14 residues. This chain's CDR3 is CASSPSGSGNTIYF. Here the CDR3 DNA reads TGTGCCAGCTCACCTTCAGGGTCTGGAAACACCATATATTTT.

This clone has more than one count but fewer than ten. The V and J genes are TRBV6-6 and TRBJ1-1; 8 bases align to TRBD1. The CDR3 covers 13 residues. Trimming at V came to 6 bases and at J to 3 bases, leaving 3 bases not matched to a gene. The germline CDR1 and CDR2 sequences are MNHNY and SVGAGI (reference sequence). The CDR3, as DNA: TGTGCCAGCAGCCTACAGGGGGACACTGAAGCTTTCTTT. This codes for CASSLQGDTEAFF.

This clone was detected only once. J is TRBJ2-7 and V is TRBV10-2, with D possibly TRBD1 on 6 matching bases. The CDR3 is made up of 16 amino acids. Per the germline V gene, CDR1 is WSHSY and CDR2 is SAAADI. V lost 3 bases to trimming and J lost 2 bases, with 17 bases between them. DNA for the CDR3: TGCGCCAGCAGTGACCACGGAGCTAGGGGGACCTACGAGCAGTACTTC. It specifies CASSDHGARGTYEQYF.

This sequence joins TRBV12-5 and TRBJ2-3; 13 nucleotides align to TRBD2. This CDR3 has 15 amino acids. J lost 5 bases, V lost 4 bases, and 3 bases had no gene match. CDR1 and CDR2 (germline): LGHNT, FRNRAP. Here the CDR3 reads CASGSGLAGKDTQYF. The CDR3 nucleotides are TGTGCTAGTGGTTCGGGACTAGCGGGGAAAGATACGCAGTATTTT.